The 3 T cell receptor beta chains below come from one sample, sequenced in a study of blood T cell repertoires in COVID-19. Only in-frame clones appear in the TCRdb table, and some are missing; sequencing was by immunoSEQ multiplex PCR. The profile shows roughly 180,000 clones, approximately 80% of them singletons. The sample taken for sequencing was PBMCs or T cells enriched from blood (not recorded which). The receptors derive from a man in his fifties or sixties who had recovered from COVID-19.

V gene TRBV27 combines with J gene TRBJ1-5; no clear D. The ends were cut back, 3 bases at V and 4 bases at J, with 7 bases in the middle. The CDR3 sequence is 13 residues long. The germline V gene has CDR1 MNHEY and CDR2 SMNVEV (reference sequence). The CDR3 coding sequence is TGTGCCAGCAGTTTGTCCAATAATCAGCCCCAGCATTTT. It codes for CASSLSNNQPQHF.

V gene TRBV5-1 combines with J gene TRBJ2-3, with D maybe TRBD2 (6 bases). The V end was cut by 9 bases, the J end by 4 bases, with 18 bases between. The CDR3 totals 14 residues. CDR1 SGHRS and CDR2 YFSETQ come from the germline V gene. The chain's CDR3 is CATSAGRIADTQYF. The CDR3 DNA is TGCGCCACCTCAGCAGGGAGGATTGCAGATACGCAGTATTTT. Using reference TRBV5-1 and TRBJ2-3 for the parts outside the CDR3, the full variable domain is KAGVTQTPRYLIKTRGQQVTLSCSPISGHRSVSWYQQTPGQGLQFLFEYFSETQRNKGNFPGRFSGRQFSNSRSEMNVSTLELGDSALYLCATSAGRIADTQYFGPGTRLTVL.

The gene calls are TRBV7-9 and TRBJ2-2; 7 bases are a match to TRBD2. This CDR3 has 15 residues. The germline CDR1 and CDR2 sequences are SEHNR and FQNEAQ (reference sequence). Losses at the gene ends were 3 bases for V and 7 bases for J; bases not matched to a gene: 8. The CDR3 region is CASSLLAEPGGELFF. CDR3 bases: TGTGCCAGCAGCTTGCTAGCGGAGCCGGGCGGGGAGCTGTTTTTT.